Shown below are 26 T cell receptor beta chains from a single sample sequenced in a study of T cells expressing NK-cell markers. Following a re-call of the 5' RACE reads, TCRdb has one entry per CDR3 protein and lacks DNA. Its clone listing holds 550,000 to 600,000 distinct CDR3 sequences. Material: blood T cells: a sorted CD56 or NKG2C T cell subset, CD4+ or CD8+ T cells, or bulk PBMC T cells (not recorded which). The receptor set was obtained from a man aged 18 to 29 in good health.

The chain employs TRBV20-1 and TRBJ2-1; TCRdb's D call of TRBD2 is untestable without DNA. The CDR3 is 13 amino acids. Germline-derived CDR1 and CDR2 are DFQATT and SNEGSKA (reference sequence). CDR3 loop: CSARGLVGYEQFF.

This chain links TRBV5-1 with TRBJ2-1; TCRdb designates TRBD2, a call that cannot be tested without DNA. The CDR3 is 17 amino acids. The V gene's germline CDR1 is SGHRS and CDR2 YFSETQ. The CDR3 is CASSPGPSGRPVHEQFF.

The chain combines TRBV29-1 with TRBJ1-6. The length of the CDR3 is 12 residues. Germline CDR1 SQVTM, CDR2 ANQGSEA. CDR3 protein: CSVKGLNSPLHF.

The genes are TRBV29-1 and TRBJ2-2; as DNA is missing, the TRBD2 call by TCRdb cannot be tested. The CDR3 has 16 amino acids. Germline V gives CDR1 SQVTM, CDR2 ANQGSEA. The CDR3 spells CSVVRTGTGGNGELFF.

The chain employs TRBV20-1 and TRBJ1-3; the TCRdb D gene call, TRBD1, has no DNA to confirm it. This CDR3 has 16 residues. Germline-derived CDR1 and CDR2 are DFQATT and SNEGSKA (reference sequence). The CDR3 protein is CSARTRDVKGGNTIYF.

Here the CDR3 reads CASSSRQGSRGYTDTQYF. This chain joins TRBV13 and TRBJ2-3; lacking DNA, the TRBD1 call made by TCRdb goes unchecked. Germline lookup yields CDR1 PRHDT and CDR2 FYEKMQ (reference sequence). This CDR3 contains 18 residues.

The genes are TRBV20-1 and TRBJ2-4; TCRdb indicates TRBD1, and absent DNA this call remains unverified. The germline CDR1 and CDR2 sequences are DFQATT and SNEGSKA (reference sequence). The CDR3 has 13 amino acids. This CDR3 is CSARAPGKNIQYF.

CDR3 loop: CSASLRLAGGLWNTGELFF. The chain carries TRBV20-1 and TRBJ2-2; with no DNA, the TCRdb D assignment of TRBD2 cannot be verified. CDR1 DFQATT and CDR2 SNEGSKA come from the germline V gene (reference sequence). The CDR3 runs to 19 residues.

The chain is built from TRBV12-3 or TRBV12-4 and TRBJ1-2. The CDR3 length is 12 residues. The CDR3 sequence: CASSAGPRGYTF.

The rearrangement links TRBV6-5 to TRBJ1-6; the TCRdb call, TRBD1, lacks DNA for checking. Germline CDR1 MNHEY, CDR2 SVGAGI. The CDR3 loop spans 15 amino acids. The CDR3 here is CASSYRGGVNSPLHF.

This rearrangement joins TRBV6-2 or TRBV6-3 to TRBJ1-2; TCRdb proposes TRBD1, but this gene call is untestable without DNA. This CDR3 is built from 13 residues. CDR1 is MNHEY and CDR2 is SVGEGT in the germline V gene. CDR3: CASTFRQHYGYTF.

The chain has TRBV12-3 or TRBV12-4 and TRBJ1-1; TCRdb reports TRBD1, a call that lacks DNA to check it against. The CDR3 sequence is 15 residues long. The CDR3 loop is CASSFRGWGNTEAFF.

CDR3 region: CASSLDRGLSYNSPLHF. V usage is TRBV12-3 or TRBV12-4 and J usage is TRBJ1-6; as DNA is missing, the TRBD1 call by TCRdb cannot be tested. The CDR3 loop spans 17 amino acids.

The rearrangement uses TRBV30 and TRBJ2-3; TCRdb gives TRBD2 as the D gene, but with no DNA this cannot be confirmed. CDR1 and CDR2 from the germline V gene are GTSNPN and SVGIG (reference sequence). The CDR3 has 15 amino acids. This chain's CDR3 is CAWSSGQPGTDTQYF.

The CDR3 reads CSVQDRQGANTEAFF. V is TRBV29-1 and J is TRBJ1-1; TCRdb outputs TRBD1, but without DNA this stays unchecked. Germline V gives CDR1 SQVTM, CDR2 ANQGSEA. The CDR3 loop spans 15 amino acids.

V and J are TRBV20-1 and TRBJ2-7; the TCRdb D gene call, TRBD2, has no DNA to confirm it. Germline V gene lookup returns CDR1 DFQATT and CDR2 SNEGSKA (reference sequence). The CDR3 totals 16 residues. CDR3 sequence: CSARDQTSGIIYEQYF.

CDR3 protein: CSGLAGDPYNEQFF. V usage is TRBV29-1 and J usage is TRBJ2-1; as DNA is missing, the TRBD2 call by TCRdb cannot be tested. This CDR3 has 14 amino acids. The germline V gene has CDR1 SQVTM and CDR2 ANQGSEA.

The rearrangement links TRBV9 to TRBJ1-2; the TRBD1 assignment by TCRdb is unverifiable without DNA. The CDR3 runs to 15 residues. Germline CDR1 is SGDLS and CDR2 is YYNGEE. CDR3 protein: CASSVSYSAGYGYTF.

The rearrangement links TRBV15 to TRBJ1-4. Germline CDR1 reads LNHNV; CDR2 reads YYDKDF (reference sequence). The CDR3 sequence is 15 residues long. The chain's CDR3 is CATSREKSPNEKLFF.

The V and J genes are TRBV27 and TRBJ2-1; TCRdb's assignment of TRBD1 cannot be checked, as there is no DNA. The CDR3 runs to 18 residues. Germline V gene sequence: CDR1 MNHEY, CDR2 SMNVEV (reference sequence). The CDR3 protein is CASSLLNRDRGRYNEQFF.

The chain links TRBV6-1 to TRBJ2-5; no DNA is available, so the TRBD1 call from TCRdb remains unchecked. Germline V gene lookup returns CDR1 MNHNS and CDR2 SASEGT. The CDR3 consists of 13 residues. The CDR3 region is CAIDAGTVETQYF.

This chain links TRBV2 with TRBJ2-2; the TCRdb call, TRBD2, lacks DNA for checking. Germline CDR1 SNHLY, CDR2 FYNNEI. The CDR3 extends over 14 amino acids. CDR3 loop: CASAQRENTGELFF.

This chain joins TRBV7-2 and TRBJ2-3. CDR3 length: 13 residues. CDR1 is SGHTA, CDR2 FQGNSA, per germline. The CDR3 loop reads CASSFVATDTQYF. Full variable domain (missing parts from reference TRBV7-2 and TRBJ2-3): GAGVSQSPSNKVTEKGKDVELRCDPISGHTALYWYRQSLGQGLEFLIYFQGNSAPDKSGLPSDRFSAERTGGSVSTLTIQRTQQEDSAVYLCASSFVATDTQYFGPGTRLTVL.

The CDR3 sequence is CACLVGGANQPQHF. The chain combines TRBV7-9 with TRBJ1-5; absent DNA, TCRdb's TRBD1 call cannot be checked. CDR1 SEHNR and CDR2 FQNEAQ come from the germline V gene (reference sequence). CDR3 size: 14 residues. The full variable domain, in which reference TRBV7-9 and TRBJ1-5 provide the parts outside the CDR3, is DTGVSQNPRHKITKRGQNVTFRCDPISEHNRLYWYRQTLGQGPEFLTYFQNEAQLEKSRLLSDRFSAERPKGSFSTLEIQRTEQGDSAMYLCACLVGGANQPQHFGDGTRLSIL.

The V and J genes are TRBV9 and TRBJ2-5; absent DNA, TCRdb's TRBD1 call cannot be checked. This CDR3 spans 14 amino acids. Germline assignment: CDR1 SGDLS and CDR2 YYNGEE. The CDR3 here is CASSAEGGRGTQYF.

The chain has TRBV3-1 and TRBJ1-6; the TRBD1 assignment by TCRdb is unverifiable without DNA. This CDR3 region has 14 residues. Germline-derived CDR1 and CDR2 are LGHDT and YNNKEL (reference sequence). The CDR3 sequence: CASSLRGPDSPLHF.